These T cell receptor beta chains were read from a single sample in a study of blood T cells in healthy people across ages. From the 5' RACE reads, TCRdb called clonotypes with MiXCR, one entry per CDR3 protein. The profile shows about 1.5 million distinct CDR3 sequences, 40% to 50% of them singletons. Sequenced sample: blood. The receptors were sampled from a woman under 30 in good health. The CDR3 runs from the conserved cysteine through the conserved F or W. D genes are given only for firm matches. The size entry is marked missing in some rows and otherwise reads once, few, many or a size class.

V gene	D gene	J gene	clone size	CDR3 protein	CDR3 DNA
TRBV6-1	TRBD1	TRBJ1-4	.	CARPDRAEKLFF	TGTGCCAGACCAGACAGGGCAGAAAAACTGTTTTTT
TRBV13	.	TRBJ1-3	few	CASSGPGGTGNTIYF	TGTGCCAGCAGCGGCCCCGGGGGCACTGGAAACACCATATATTTT
TRBV3-1	TRBD1	TRBJ1-1	.	CASSQGTGLMNTEAFF	TGTGCCAGCAGCCAGGGGACAGGGCTCATGAACACTGAAGCTTTCTTT
TRBV29-1	TRBD1	TRBJ2-5	few	CSVGQGAETQYF	TGCAGCGTCGGACAGGGGGCAGAGACCCAGTACTTC
TRBV7-8	.	TRBJ2-1	.	CASSLGVTGKRYEQFF	TGTGCCAGCAGCTTAGGAGTTACTGGAAAAAGATATGAGCAGTTCTTC
TRBV27	.	TRBJ1-5	many	CASSLTGVNQPQHF	TGTGCCAGCAGTTTAACGGGGGTAAATCAGCCCCAGCATTTT
TRBV27	.	TRBJ1-2	few	CASSLRPEYGYTF	TGTGCCAGCAGTTTAAGGCCGGAGTATGGCTACACCTTC
TRBV5-1	TRBD1	TRBJ1-2	few	CASSAGQVSNYGYTF	TGCGCCAGCAGCGCCGGACAGGTTTCAAACTATGGCTACACCTTC
TRBV15	TRBD2	TRBJ2-3	.	CATSRAAGEWTDTQYF	TGTGCCACCAGCAGAGCCGCGGGAGAGTGGACAGATACGCAGTATTTT
TRBV3-1	.	TRBJ2-5	.	CASSQEAPKTQYF	TGTGCCAGCAGCCAAGAAGCACCCAAGACCCAGTACTTC
TRBV16	.	TRBJ2-5	.	CASSQDTGKETQYF	TGTGCCAGCAGCCAAGATACAGGGAAAGAGACCCAGTACTTC